The clone carrying this T cell receptor (beta chain) was detected only a few times. Assay used: immunoSEQ multiplex PCR; TCRdb lists only in-frame clones, some missing. Seen here are 80,000 to 95,000 clones, 90% to 95% observed once, and the top ten hold approximately 0.24%. The data belong to a study of technical replicates of blood from a handful of donors. The sequence was collected from a human donor in good health. The sample was T cells isolated from PBMCs.

CDR3 sequence reads: CASSVQDTYEQYF. Written as DNA, the CDR3 is TGCGCCAGCAGTGTCCAGGACACCTACGAGCAGTACTTC. V is TRBV10-2 and J is TRBJ2-7; tentatively, D is TRBD1 (5 bases). The CDR3 runs 13 residues. V shed 4 bases and J shed 2 bases, with 9 bases lying between them. The germline gives CDR1 WSHSY, CDR2 SAAADI.